The present entry profiles one T cell receptor (beta chain) with its context. No antigen is known for it. Source study methods: After removing out-of-frame reads, approximately 2.2 million distinct TCRbeta sequences remained. TCRdb's table, derived via immunoSEQ multiplex PCR, lists solely in-frame clones and lacks some. The V and J calls and clone size come from that table; D and trimming were worked out from the DNA. The repertoire holds fewer than 50,000 clones, with roughly three quarters as singletons. This record belongs to a study of memory CD4+ T cells and cytomegalovirus serostatus. Study-wide points: Of 150 to 200 reported CMV TCRbeta sequences, under 70 were found in memory CD4+ repertoires. The CMV-associated TCR signature appears largely within the CD4+ memory repertoire.

Trimming cost V 5 bases and J 10 bases; bases outside gene matches: 8. This CDR3 comprises 15 residues. The germline V gene encodes CDR1 SGHVS and CDR2 FQNEAQ. The sort gate was single viable CD3+CD4+CD8-CD45RO+ cells for memory CD4+ T cells. Serum IgG to CMV pp150, pp28, p38 and p52 defined serostatus. Material for sequencing was memory CD4+ T cells from blood. The V call is TRBV7-8, the J call TRBJ2-1, with 13 nucleotides matching TRBD2. This TCR was recovered from an adult in good health and CMV-seronegative. The CDR3 here is CASSPGLAGNGEQFF. In DNA form, the CDR3 reads TGTGCCAGCAGCCCGGGACTAGCGGGGAACGGGGAGCAGTTCTTC.